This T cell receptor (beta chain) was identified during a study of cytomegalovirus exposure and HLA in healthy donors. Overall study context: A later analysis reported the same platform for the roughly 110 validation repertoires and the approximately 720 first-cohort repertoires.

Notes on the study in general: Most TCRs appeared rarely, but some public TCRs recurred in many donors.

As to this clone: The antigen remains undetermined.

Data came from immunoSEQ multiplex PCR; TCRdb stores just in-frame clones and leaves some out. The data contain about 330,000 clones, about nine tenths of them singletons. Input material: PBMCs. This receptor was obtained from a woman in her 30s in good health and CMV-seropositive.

This CDR3 reads CASSLMGSGGSTDTQYF. As DNA, the CDR3 is TGTGCCAGCAGCTTGATGGGGAGCGGGGGGAGCACAGATACGCAGTATTTT. The V and J genes are TRBV5-6 and TRBJ2-3; 9 nucleotides line up with TRBD2. The junction had 6 bases not matched to a gene; V was cut back by 1 base and J by 0 bases. Germline loops: CDR1 SGHDT, CDR2 YYEEEE. This CDR3 is 17 amino acids long.